Listed below are T cell receptor beta chains from one sample, sequenced in a study of CD8 T cells in ankylosing spondylitis. TCRdb analysed the 5' RACE reads with MiXCR anew, one entry per CDR3 protein. The sample holds 800,000 to 900,000 distinct CDR3 sequences, about 12% seen once. The sample was blood, either unsorted or a sorted T cell fraction (not recorded which). The receptors shown here come from a male donor with ankylosing spondylitis. The CDR3 runs from the conserved cysteine through the conserved F or W. The D gene is left open where the match is weak. Some rows have no size entry. The others give once, few or many, or a class for an expanded clone.

j_gene	v_gene	abundance	d_gene	CDR3aa	CDR3nt
TRBJ2-7	TRBV7-2	few	TRBD1	CASSLTTTGVMEEQYF	TGTGCCAGCAGCTTAACCACGACAGGGGTCATGGAAGAGCAGTACTTC
TRBJ1-5	TRBV6-2/TRBV6-3	-	-	CASRTDGVYQPQHF	TGTGCCAGCAGGACGGACGGAGTGTATCAGCCCCAGCATTTT
TRBJ2-5	TRBV5-1	few	-	CASSLDLQTQYF	TGCGCCAGCAGCCTGGACCTACAGACCCAGTACTTC
TRBJ1-5	TRBV4-2	-	-	CASSQVFPENQPQHF	TGTGCCAGCAGCCAAGTCTTTCCAGAAAATCAGCCCCAGCATTTT
TRBJ2-7	TRBV10-3	few	-	CAVKTGRSEQYF	TGTGCCGTTAAGACTGGACGTAGCGAGCAGTACTTC
TRBJ2-1	TRBV20-1	few	-	CSVAGNNEQFF	TGCAGTGTGGCAGGAAACAATGAGCAGTTCTTC
TRBJ1-1	TRBV5-1	-	-	CASSLTSRGTTEAFF	TGCGCCAGCAGCTTAACCTCGAGGGGGACCACTGAAGCTTTCTTT
TRBJ1-5	TRBV20-1	many	-	CSARAGQPQHF	TGCAGTGCTAGGGCGGGGCAGCCCCAGCATTTT
TRBJ1-2	TRBV10-3	many	-	CAISPPPGLPGYGYTF	TGTGCCATCAGTCCACCACCGGGACTCCCCGGCTATGGCTACACCTTC
TRBJ2-7	TRBV20-1	few	-	CSARWGGTTYEQYF	TGCAGTGCTAGATGGGGCGGGACAACCTACGAGCAGTACTTC
TRBJ2-1	TRBV20-1	few	TRBD2	CSASLYSGRGGNEQFF	TGCAGTGCTAGCCTCTATAGCGGGAGAGGTGGAAATGAGCAGTTCTTC
TRBJ2-2	TRBV7-9	-	-	CASSGWDTGELFF	TGTGCCAGCAGCGGGTGGGATACCGGGGAGCTGTTTTTT
TRBJ2-1	TRBV6-2/TRBV6-3	-	TRBD2	CASSGTSGRSSYNEQFF	TGTGCCAGCAGTGGGACTAGCGGGAGGTCCTCCTACAATGAGCAGTTCTTC
TRBJ2-3	TRBV5-1	few	-	CASKQRNTDTQYF	TGCGCCAGCAAACAGCGGAACACAGATACGCAGTATTTT
TRBJ1-2	TRBV29-1	many	-	CSVGSLVDGYTF	TGCAGCGTTGGGTCCCTCGTGGATGGCTACACCTTC
TRBJ2-3	TRBV7-6	-	TRBD2	CASSARLAGSGGTQYF	TGTGCCAGCAGCGCCAGACTAGCGGGGTCCGGGGGTACGCAGTATTTT